These T cell receptor beta chains were read from a single sample in a study of metastatic and nonmetastatic thyroid tumors. TCRdb re-called the PCR reads with MiXCR. Among around 25,000 clones, under 15% were seen once, and the ten largest hold 2.5% to 3.5%. The sequencing sample was made of blood. The receptors were gathered from a female donor with papillary thyroid cancer or a benign thyroid nodule (not recorded which). Some clones in this sample may be carry-over from other donors' samples. Both conserved end residues are part of each CDR3. The order of the fields is V gene, D gene, J gene, clone size, CDR3 DNA, CDR3 protein. D genes are given only for firm matches. Clone size appears in some rows only: once, few, many, or a class for an expanded clone.

>TRBV28|-|TRBJ1-1|many
TGTGCCAGCAGTTTCCCCCATCAGACTGAAGCTTTCTTT
CASSFPHQTEAFF
>TRBV7-2|-|TRBJ2-7|-
TGTGCCAGCAGCTTAGACAGCGCCTACGAGCAGTACTTC
CASSLDSAYEQYF
>TRBV28|TRBD2|TRBJ2-7|medium-sized
TGTGCCAGCAGTGCGCCCCCGTACAGCGGGAAGTCCTACGAGCAGTACTTC
CASSAPPYSGKSYEQYF
>TRBV7-9|TRBD1|TRBJ2-7|many
TGTGCCAGCAGCTTGGGACAGGCCTCCTACGAGCAGTACTTC
CASSLGQASYEQYF
>TRBV3-1|-|TRBJ2-3|many
TGTGCCAGCAGCCAAGGCACAGGCGGAGGCACAGATACGCAGTATTTT
CASSQGTGGGTDTQYF
>TRBV7-9|-|TRBJ2-7|many
TGTGCCAGCAGCTTGGGGGGGGCCTTCTCCTACGAGCAGTACTTC
CASSLGGAFSYEQYF
>TRBV6-1|-|TRBJ1-4|many
TGTGCCAGCAACCGGGGGGCAACTAATGAAAAACTGTTTTTT
CASNRGATNEKLFF
>TRBV5-1|TRBD1|TRBJ1-6|medium-sized
TGCGCCAGCAGCTTGGTTGGACAGGGGAAGAATTCACCCCTCCACTTT
CASSLVGQGKNSPLHF
>TRBV4-3|-|TRBJ1-2|many
TGCGCCAGCAGCCAAGTCTCTGGGCCCGACGGTGGCTACACCTTC
CASSQVSGPDGGYTF
>TRBV20-1|TRBD2|TRBJ2-2|many
TGCAGTGCTGCTAGCGGGAGGGAAAACACCGGGGAGCTGTTTTTT
CSAASGRENTGELFF
>TRBV11-1|-|TRBJ2-1|-
TGTGCCAGCAGCTCCACCTCTTATGCGGGATTTAACGAGCAGTTCTTC
CASSSTSYAGFNEQFF
>TRBV4-3|-|TRBJ1-6|medium-sized
TGCGCCAGCAGCCAAGTCAGGGATTCACCCCTCCACTTT
CASSQVRDSPLHF
>TRBV3-1|TRBD1|TRBJ2-2|many
TGTGCCAGCAGGTACAGGGGTCGGCTCGGGGAGCTGTTTTTT
CASRYRGRLGELFF
>TRBV2|-|TRBJ1-3|many
TGTGCCAGCTCTCATTCAGGGGAAACTGGAAACACCATATATTTT
CASSHSGETGNTIYF
>TRBV28|-|TRBJ1-2|few
TGTGCCAGCAGCCCAGACGGGATCTATGTCTACGCCTTC
CASSPDGIYVYAF
>TRBV5-8|-|TRBJ2-5|many
TGTGCCAGCAGCTCGGCTGGGACTTTGGGAAACCAAGAGACCCAGTACTTC
CASSSAGTLGNQETQYF
>TRBV6-6|-|TRBJ2-7|many
TGTGCCAGCAGTTACGGCCGTGGGAAGGACTACGAGCAGTACTTC
CASSYGRGKDYEQYF
>TRBV18|-|TRBJ2-1|many
TGTGCCAGCTCACCACCTACCTACAATGAGCAGTTCTTC
CASSPPTYNEQFF
>TRBV6-1|-|TRBJ2-1|many
TGTGCCAGCAGCCGACCCAGAAGAACCTACAATGAGCAGTTCTTC
CASSRPRRTYNEQFF
>TRBV6-1|TRBD2|TRBJ2-7|medium-sized
TGTGCCAGCAGGGGCCCCCGAGCGGGAGGGCCCTACGAGCAGTACTTC
CASRGPRAGGPYEQYF
>TRBV14|-|TRBJ2-7|many
TGTGCCAGCAGCCAATATCCCCCTGCACAAGGGCTCTACGAGCAGTACTTC
CASSQYPPAQGLYEQYF
>TRBV12-5|-|TRBJ1-2|-
TGTGCTAACTATGGCTACACCTTC
CANYGYTF
>TRBV3-1|TRBD2|TRBJ2-1|many
TGTGCCAGCAGCCTCAGGACTAGCGGGACCAATGAGCAGTTCTTC
CASSLRTSGTNEQFF
>TRBV24-1|TRBD2|TRBJ2-1|many
TGTGCCACCAGTGCGCGGGAGGGCCCCGGTGAGCAGTTCTTC
CATSAREGPGEQFF
>TRBV12-3/TRBV12-4|-|TRBJ1-4|many
TGTGCCAGCAGCCCCAGCAGGGTTCCTTCGGGGGAAAAACTGTTTTTT
CASSPSRVPSGEKLFF
>TRBV27|-|TRBJ2-7|medium-sized
TGTGCCAGCAAGTTGACACCCATTTCCTACGAGCAGTACTTC
CASKLTPISYEQYF
>TRBV11-2|-|TRBJ2-2|many
TGTGCCAGCAGCTTAGGATTGGTTCCGGACACCGGGGAGCTGTTTTTT
CASSLGLVPDTGELFF
>TRBV7-2|TRBD2|TRBJ2-7|medium-sized
TGTGCCAGCAGCTTAGGACTAGCGGGACACTACGAGCAGTACTTC
CASSLGLAGHYEQYF
>TRBV28|TRBD2|TRBJ2-7|many
TGTGCCAGCAGTTTAGGCGGGAGGAATGACGAGCAGTACTTC
CASSLGGRNDEQYF
>TRBV5-1|TRBD1|TRBJ2-7|medium-sized
TGCGCCAGCAGCTTTTCCGACCGTGCAGGGGGCGACGAGCAGTACTTC
CASSFSDRAGGDEQYF
>TRBV28|-|TRBJ1-1|-
TGTGCCAGCAGCTCTCCGGGTAGGGGCACTGAAGCTTTCTTT
CASSSPGRGTEAFF